Listed here are 31 T cell receptor beta chains from one sample, sequenced in a study of blood T cell repertoires in COVID-19. The method was immunoSEQ multiplex PCR; TCRdb's version includes in-frame clones alone and lacks a portion of them. The table shows 300,000 or so clones, with approximately 93% occurring only once. Material for sequencing was peripheral blood. The receptors were sampled from a woman between 25 and 40 years old with COVID-19, enrolled during active disease.

J is TRBJ2-5 and V is TRBV2; D not certain. V was shortened by 2 bases and J by 4 bases, with 5 bases between the two germline ends. The germline V gene has CDR1 SNHLY and CDR2 FYNNEI. CDR3 length: 12 residues. CDR3 nucleotide sequence: TGTGCCAGCAGTGAAAACGGAGAGACCCAGTACTTC. Its protein product is CASSENGETQYF.

This chain uses TRBV11-1 with TRBJ2-7; no clear D. This CDR3 comprises 14 residues. V was trimmed by 5 bases and J by 4 bases, leaving 15 bases between them. In germline, CDR1 is SGHAT, CDR2 FQDESV (reference sequence). CDR3 in amino acids: CASSLRHGLYEQYF. In DNA form, the CDR3 reads TGTGCCAGCAGCCTCAGACACGGCCTATACGAGCAGTACTTC.

The gene calls are TRBV5-4 and TRBJ1-2; D call uncertain. Between the trimmed V and J ends, which lost 0 bases and 6 bases, there was a span of 9 bases. The CDR3 extends over 13 amino acids. CDR1 SGHNT and CDR2 YYREEE come from the germline V gene (reference sequence). This CDR3 is CASSLERVDGYTF. CDR3 DNA sequence: TGTGCCAGCAGCTTGGAGAGGGTGGATGGCTACACCTTC.

The CDR3 DNA follows: TGCGCCAGCAGACTGCGGACAAACACTGAAGCTTTCTTT. Its translation: CASRLRTNTEAFF. The chain joins TRBV5-1 to TRBJ1-1; D perhaps matches TRBD1 (5 bases). CDR3 size: 13 residues. Germline V gives CDR1 SGHRS, CDR2 YFSETQ. V was pared by 5 bases and J by 2 bases, with 10 bases between.

The V gene is TRBV18, the J gene TRBJ2-7; unclear D gene. Trimming took 2 bases from V and 4 from J, leaving 12 bases between them. The CDR3 totals 14 residues. Germline CDR1 and CDR2: KGHSH and LQKENI. The CDR3 loop reads CASSPSPTQYEQYF. The CDR3, as DNA: TGTGCCAGCTCACCATCACCGACTCAATACGAGCAGTACTTC. Full variable domain (missing parts from reference TRBV18 and TRBJ2-7): NAGVMQNPRHLVRRRGQEARLRCSPMKGHSHVYWYRQLPEEGLKFMVYLQKENIIDESGMPKERFSAEFPKEGPSILRIQQVVRGDSAAYFCASSPSPTQYEQYFGPGTRLTVT.

The CDR3 here is CASSPDTYRQFF. CDR3 coding DNA: TGTGCCAGTAGTCCCGATACCTACCGACAGTTCTTC. V gene TRBV19 combines with J gene TRBJ2-1; D call uncertain. The CDR3 is 12 amino acids. V was pared by 5 bases and J by 13 bases, with 15 bases between. Germline lookup yields CDR1 LNHDA and CDR2 SQIVND (reference sequence).

The J gene is TRBJ2-2, the V gene TRBV9; 8 bases agree with TRBD2. J lost 6 bases, V lost 6 bases, and 7 bases had no gene match. Germline CDR1 is SGDLS and CDR2 is YYNGEE. The CDR3 is 14 amino acids. CDR3 bases: TGTGCCAGCACCGGAGCGGGAGAACCCGGGGAGCTGTTTTTT. Translating it yields CASTGAGEPGELFF.

This clone has only one observation. CDR3 in DNA: TGTGCCAGCGCGAGTCAAGAGACCCAGTACTTC. This gives the protein CASASQETQYF. The chain has TRBV7-2 and TRBJ2-5; unclear D gene. V was pared by 8 bases and J by 2 bases, with 6 bases between. Germline V gene lookup returns CDR1 SGHTA and CDR2 FQGNSA. The CDR3 is 11 residues long.

The chain has TRBV7-9 and TRBJ1-6, with 11 positions matching TRBD1. This CDR3 is built from 15 residues. CDR1 is SEHNR, CDR2 FQNEAQ, per germline (reference sequence). V lost 3 bases and J lost 9; bases outside the gene matches: 4. The CDR3 is CASSLGTGGSSPLHF. CDR3 nucleotide sequence: TGTGCCAGCAGCTTGGGGACAGGGGGAAGTTCACCCCTCCACTTT.

The chain uses TRBV28 and TRBJ2-5; D unclear. V lost 5 bases and J lost 5, with 12 bases in between. The germline V gene has CDR1 MDHEN and CDR2 SYDVKM. The CDR3 runs 13 residues. The CDR3 bases are TGTGCCAGCAGTACCAACAGCCCGGAGACCCAGTACTTC. Encoded protein: CASSTNSPETQYF.

The rearrangement uses TRBV9 and TRBJ2-3; 11 bases map to TRBD2. Looked up from germline, CDR1 is SGDLS and CDR2 is YYNGEE. V lost 4 bases to trimming and J lost 6 bases; unmatched junction nucleotides: 10. The CDR3 totals 16 residues. The CDR3 here is CASSPTTSGIGDTQYF. The CDR3 coding sequence is TGTGCCAGCAGCCCGACGACTAGCGGGATTGGGGATACGCAGTATTTT.

The chain uses TRBV2 and TRBJ1-6, with D possibly TRBD1 on 5 matching bases. This CDR3 is 12 amino acids long. Germline CDR1 reads SNHLY; CDR2 reads FYNNEI. The ends were cut back, 11 bases at V and 5 bases at J, with 10 bases in the middle. The CDR3: CAGTGDNSPLHF. The CDR3, as DNA: TGTGCCGGGACGGGGGATAATTCACCCCTCCACTTT.

The chain recombines TRBV4-1 with TRBJ2-6; tentative D call: TRBD2 (6 bases). The CDR3 sequence is 15 residues long. Germline lookup yields CDR1 MGHRA and CDR2 YSYEKL. With 5 bases removed from V and 3 bases from J, the gap between germline ends came to 11 bases. CDR3 bases: TGCGCCAGCAGCGAACTGGGAGGTGGGGCCAACGTCCTGACTTTC. This sequence encodes CASSELGGGANVLTF.

J is TRBJ2-1 and V is TRBV5-1; TRBD2 matches 7 bases. The junction had 6 bases not matched to a gene; V was cut back by 1 base and J by 5 bases. The CDR3 is made up of 15 amino acids. Germline V gives CDR1 SGHRS, CDR2 YFSETQ. The chain's CDR3 is CASSLYLGGDNEQFF. In DNA, the CDR3 is TGCGCCAGCAGCTTGTATCTGGGAGGGGACAATGAGCAGTTCTTC.

Written as DNA, the CDR3 is TGTGCCAGTAGTATTGAGGGTTACACCGGGGAGCTGTTTTTT. Its protein product is CASSIEGYTGELFF. The genes are TRBV19 and TRBJ2-2; tentatively, D is TRBD2 (5 bases). The CDR3 is 14 residues long. With 3 bases removed from V and 3 bases from J, the gap between germline ends came to 8 bases. Per germline, CDR1 LNHDA and CDR2 SQIVND (reference sequence).

The chain carries TRBV7-9 and TRBJ1-2; D possibly corresponds to TRBD1 (5 bases). Germline CDR1 reads SEHNR; CDR2 reads FQNEAQ (reference sequence). Trimming took 1 base from V and 5 from J, leaving 14 bases between them. The CDR3 is 15 residues long. CDR3 protein: CASSLESSGVYGYTF. CDR3 in DNA: TGTGCCAGCAGCTTAGAGAGTTCGGGGGTTTATGGCTACACCTTC.

The table lists this clone with a few counts. J is TRBJ1-1 and V is TRBV19; no clear D. Trimming took off 3 bases at V and 4 bases at J, with 12 bases between the two ends. This CDR3 is built from 14 residues. Germline V lookup: CDR1 LNHDA, CDR2 SQIVND (reference sequence). CDR3 sequence: CASSMRTGSTEAFF. CDR3 nucleotides: TGTGCCAGTAGTATGAGGACTGGTAGCACTGAAGCTTTCTTT.

The V call is TRBV5-8, the J call TRBJ1-2; 11 nucleotides align to TRBD1. Trimming at V came to 4 bases and at J to 8 bases, leaving 13 bases not matched to a gene. CDR1 is SGHTS, CDR2 YDEGEE, per germline. The CDR3 has 16 amino acids. The CDR3 DNA follows: TGTGCCAGCAGCGTCGGACAGGGGGCGCCGAAGTTGGGCTACACCTTC. Protein product: CASSVGQGAPKLGYTF.

This clone has only one observation. The chain employs TRBV11-2 and TRBJ1-4; tentatively, D is TRBD1 (5 bases). The germline V gene encodes CDR1 SGHAT and CDR2 FQNNGV. V lost 5 bases, J lost 7 bases, and 17 bases lay in between. This CDR3 comprises 15 residues. The CDR3: CASSPVWGGGEKLFF. For the CDR3, the DNA is TGTGCCAGCAGCCCCGTGTGGGGGGGAGGTGAAAAACTGTTTTTT.

The chain links TRBV6-5 to TRBJ2-3; 8 bases line up with TRBD2. The ends lost 6 bases at V and 6 bases at J; junction bases unmatched: 11. Germline assignment: CDR1 MNHEY and CDR2 SVGAGI. The CDR3 is 15 amino acids. The CDR3 DNA is TGTGCCAGCAGGCTAGTAAGCGGGGGTGTGGATACGCAGTATTTT. It is translated as CASRLVSGGVDTQYF.

J is TRBJ1-2 and V is TRBV19; D might be TRBD1 (5 bases). The CDR3 length is 15 residues. In germline, CDR1 is LNHDA, CDR2 SQIVND (reference sequence). Trimming removed 7 bases at V and 2 bases at J, with 17 bases between. Written as DNA, the CDR3 is TGTGCCAGTACCGATCCGGGGGGGAGGAACTATGGCTACACCTTC. It encodes CASTDPGGRNYGYTF.

This clone was seen a single time. The chain couples TRBV2 to TRBJ2-7, with no clear D. Germline assignment: CDR1 SNHLY and CDR2 FYNNEI. The CDR3 covers 12 residues. V lost 4 bases and J 5 bases, leaving 9 bases between the germline ends. CDR3 residues: CASSARSNEQYF. CDR3 bases: TGTGCCAGCAGTGCCCGATCTAACGAGCAGTACTTC.

This chain joins TRBV7-9 and TRBJ1-4; D ambiguous. The CDR3 sequence is 14 residues long. V lost 0 bases and J 8 bases, leaving 10 bases between the germline ends. CDR1 is SEHNR and CDR2 is FQNEAQ in the germline V gene (reference sequence). The CDR3 here is CASSLAGYSEKLFF. For the CDR3, the DNA is TGTGCCAGCAGCTTAGCAGGATATAGCGAAAAACTGTTTTTT.

CDR3 loop: CSLTGGDYGYTF. CDR3 DNA: TGCAGCCTAACAGGGGGCGACTATGGCTACACCTTC. V and J are TRBV29-1 and TRBJ1-2, with 9 bases that match TRBD1. This CDR3 has 12 residues. Germline CDR1 reads SQVTM; CDR2 reads ANQGSEA. Trimming took 8 bases from V and 3 from J; bases not matched to a gene: 4.

The chain recombines TRBV28 with TRBJ1-1; no definite D call. Deletions cut 6 bases from V and 3 bases from J, with 14 bases between. The CDR3 sequence is 14 residues long. The V gene's germline CDR1 is MDHEN and CDR2 SYDVKM. The CDR3 DNA is TGTGCCAGCAGATTAGGGAGCGAGTACACTGAAGCTTTCTTT. Translated, it gives CASRLGSEYTEAFF.

V is TRBV2 and J is TRBJ2-5; D is unclear. The V end lost 3 bases, the J end lost 5 bases, and 10 bases lay between the germline ends. The V gene's germline CDR1 is SNHLY and CDR2 FYNNEI. The CDR3 has 13 amino acids. CDR3 in DNA: TGTGCCAGCAGTGAGTTACGGTTGGAGACCCAGTACTTC. Translation: CASSELRLETQYF.

This rearrangement joins TRBV14 to TRBJ2-6; 9 bases are shared with TRBD1. Trimming at V came to 6 bases and at J to 0 bases, leaving 6 bases not matched to a gene. CDR1 is SGHDN, CDR2 FVKESK, per germline. The CDR3 runs 17 residues. The CDR3 reads CASSRQGVASGANVLTF. As DNA, the CDR3 is TGTGCCAGCAGTAGACAGGGGGTCGCCTCTGGGGCCAACGTCCTGACTTTC. Full variable domain (missing parts from reference TRBV14 and TRBJ2-6): EAGVTQFPSHSVIEKGQTVTLRCDPISGHDNLYWYRRVMGKEIKFLLHFVKESKQDESGMPNNRFLAERTGGTYSTLKVQPAELEDSGVYFCASSRQGVASGANVLTFGAGSRLTVL.

The chain joins TRBV13 to TRBJ2-7; 11 nucleotides agree with TRBD1. CDR1 is PRHDT and CDR2 is FYEKMQ in the germline V gene (reference sequence). Germline trimming cut 8 bases from V and 3 bases from J; bases unmatched to any gene: 6. The CDR3 extends over 14 amino acids. The CDR3 bases are TGTGCCAGCGGGCGGACAGGGGGCAACTACGAGCAGTACTTC. Protein: CASGRTGGNYEQYF.

The J gene is TRBJ2-1, the V gene TRBV30, with 10 bases identical to TRBD2. From germline, CDR1 is GTSNPN and CDR2 SVGIG (reference sequence). V gave up 3 bases and J gave up 2 bases; unmatched junction bases: 1. The CDR3 covers 14 residues. In DNA, the CDR3 is TGTGCCTGGAGCCTAGCGGGAGCCTACAATGAGCAGTTCTTC. Translating it yields CAWSLAGAYNEQFF.

There are a few counts of this clone. V is TRBV3-1 (or the pseudogene TRBV3-2) and J is TRBJ2-2; D not resolved. V lost 0 bases, J lost 6 bases, and 11 bases lay in between. The germline CDR1 and CDR2 sequences are LGHDT and YNNKEL (reference sequence). CDR3 length: 15 residues. The CDR3 nucleotides read TGTGCCAGCAGCCAAGATATCCGCCAGTCCGGGGAGCTGTTTTTT. The encoded protein is CASSQDIRQSGELFF.

The sample holds one count of this clone. CDR3 sequence (DNA): TGTGCCAGTATCAACCCGGGACAACACTACGAGCAGTACTTC. Protein: CASINPGQHYEQYF. The chain combines TRBV28 with TRBJ2-7; tentatively, D is TRBD1 (6 bases). Germline assignment: CDR1 MDHEN and CDR2 SYDVKM. There are 14 residues in the CDR3. Trimming took 9 bases from V and 3 from J, leaving 18 bases between them.